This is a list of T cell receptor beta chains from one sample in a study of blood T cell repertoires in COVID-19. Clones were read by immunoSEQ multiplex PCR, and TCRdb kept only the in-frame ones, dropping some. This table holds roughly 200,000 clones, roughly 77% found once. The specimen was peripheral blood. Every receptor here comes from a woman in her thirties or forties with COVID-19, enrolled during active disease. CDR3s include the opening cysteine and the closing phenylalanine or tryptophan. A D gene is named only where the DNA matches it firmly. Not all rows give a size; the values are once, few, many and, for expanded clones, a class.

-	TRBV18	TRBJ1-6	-	TGTGCCAGCTCACCTAACGCGGGGGGCCTGAGCTCCTATAATTCACCCCTCCACTTT	CASSPNAGGLSSYNSPLHF
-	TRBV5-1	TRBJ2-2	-	TGCGCCAGCAGCTTGGCCTCCCCCGGGGGAGGAAACAACGGGGAGCTGTTTTTT	CASSLASPGGGNNGELFF
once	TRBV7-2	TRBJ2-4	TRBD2	TGTGCCAGCAGCCCCTCGACTAGCGGGAGACTGAACATTCAGTACTTC	CASSPSTSGRLNIQYF
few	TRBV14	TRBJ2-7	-	TGTGCCAGCAGCCAAGGGCGGGGCCAGAGGAACGAGCAGTACTTC	CASSQGRGQRNEQYF
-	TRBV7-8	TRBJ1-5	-	TGTGCCAGCAGCTTAGGCAGGGGAAGTCAGCCCCAGCATTTT	CASSLGRGSQPQHF
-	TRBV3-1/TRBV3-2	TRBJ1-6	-	TGTGCCAGCAGCCAAGATTGGGGGGAAATGAATTCACCCCTCCACTTT	CASSQDWGEMNSPLHF
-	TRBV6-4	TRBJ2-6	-	TGTGCCAGCAGTGTCCTGCGCCCTGGGGCCAACGTCCTGACTTTC	CASSVLRPGANVLTF
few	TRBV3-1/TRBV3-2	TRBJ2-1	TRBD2	TGTGCCAGCAGCCAAGGAAGCGGGAGTCATCAGGAGCAGTTCTTC	CASSQGSGSHQEQFF
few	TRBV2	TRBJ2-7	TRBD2	TGTGCCACCATATGGACTAGCGGGACAGTCCTCGAGCAGTACTTC	CATIWTSGTVLEQYF
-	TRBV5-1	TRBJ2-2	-	TGCGCCAGCCGCCCGGCGGCCAACACCGGGGAGCTGTTTTTT	CASRPAANTGELFF
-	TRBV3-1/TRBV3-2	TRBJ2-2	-	TGTGCCAGCAGCCAAAGCCTTGGGGGGACGGACACCGGGGAGCTGTTTTTT	CASSQSLGGTDTGELFF
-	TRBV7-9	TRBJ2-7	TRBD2	TGTGCCAGCAGCCTTGAAGGCGGGGGAAGGTACGAGCAGTACTTC	CASSLEGGGRYEQYF
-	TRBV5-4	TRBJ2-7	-	TGTGCCAGCAGCTTGGAAATACGGGCCTACGAGCAGTACTTC	CASSLEIRAYEQYF
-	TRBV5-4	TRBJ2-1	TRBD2	TGTGCCAGCAGCGCGACTAGCCGCAGCTCCTACAATGAGCAGTTCTTC	CASSATSRSSYNEQFF
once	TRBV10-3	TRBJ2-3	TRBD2	TGTGCCATCAGGACGACTAGCGTTACAGATACGCAGTATTTT	CAIRTTSVTDTQYF
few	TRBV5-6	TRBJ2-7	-	TGTGCCAGCTATACCTCCGGGACTGTGCCCTACGAGCAGTACTTC	CASYTSGTVPYEQYF
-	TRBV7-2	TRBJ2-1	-	TGTGCCAGCAGCCTTTCCGGGTCCAACTCCTACAATGAGCAGTTCTTC	CASSLSGSNSYNEQFF
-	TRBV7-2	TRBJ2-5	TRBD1	TGTGCCAGCAGCCCGGGCACAGGGGGGGAGACCCAGTACTTC	CASSPGTGGETQYF
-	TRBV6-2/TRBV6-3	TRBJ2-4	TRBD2	TGTGCCAGCAGCGGGACTAGCGGGGGAGTAGCCAAAAACATTCAGTACTTC	CASSGTSGGVAKNIQYF
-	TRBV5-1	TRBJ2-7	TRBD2	TGCGCCAGCAGTTTAACTAGCGGGAGGCTCTACGAGCAGTACTTC	CASSLTSGRLYEQYF
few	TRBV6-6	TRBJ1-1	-	TGTGCCAGCAGCCACCTCACAGGTACCGAAGCTTTCTTT	CASSHLTGTEAFF
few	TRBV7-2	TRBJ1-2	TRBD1	TGTGCCAGCAGCAATACCGGGACAGGGTTTGGTGGCTACACCTTC	CASSNTGTGFGGYTF
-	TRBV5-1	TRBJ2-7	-	TGCGCCAGCCGACAACAGGGACCGGGCGAGCAGTACTTC	CASRQQGPGEQYF
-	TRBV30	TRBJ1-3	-	TGTGCCTGGGGGACGGGTCCGGGAAACACCATATATTTT	CAWGTGPGNTIYF
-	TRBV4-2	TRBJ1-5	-	TGTGCCAGCAGCCAAGATATCGGGCAGCCCCAGCATTTT	CASSQDIGQPQHF
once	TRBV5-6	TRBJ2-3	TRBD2	TGTGCCAGCAGCGCGCTAGCGGGGGGCCCCACAGATACGCAGTATTTT	CASSALAGGPTDTQYF
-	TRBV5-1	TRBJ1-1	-	TGCGCCAGCAGCCAAGAACAGGGATGGAGAACTGAAGCTTTCTTT	CASSQEQGWRTEAFF
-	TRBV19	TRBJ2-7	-	TGTGCCAGTAGTATCCAGCTGACTACCTACGAGCAGTACTTC	CASSIQLTTYEQYF